Each of the 13 T cell receptor beta chains below was sequenced from the same sample in a study of regulatory and conventional T cells in RAG deficiency. Genomic DNA came from blood conventional CD4+ T cells gated CD25-low CD127-high. Only in-frame clones appear in the TCRdb table, and some are missing; sequencing was by immunoSEQ multiplex PCR. Of roughly 34,000 clones detected, about 70% appear once; the ten largest clones hold roughly 3.5%. The sample also formed part of further work on regulatory T cells. That source reports: Amplification used 52 TRBV primers and 13 TRBJ primers.

The sequencing input was CD4+ effector T cells sorted from blood. The receptors shown here come from a human donor in good health.

The V gene is TRBV7-2, the J gene TRBJ2-5; a weak D match, TRBD2 (6 bases). Trimming cost V 3 bases and J 10 bases, with 12 bases left between them. The CDR3 runs to 12 residues. Germline-derived CDR1 and CDR2 are SGHTA and FQGNSA. Here the CDR3 DNA reads TGTGCCAGCAGCTTTAATCGGGGAGGCCAGTACTTC. This codes for CASSFNRGGQYF.

The chain joins TRBV6-5 to TRBJ1-1, with D unclear. This CDR3 comprises 13 residues. The germline V and J ends were trimmed by 4 bases and 6 bases, with 12 bases remaining between them. From germline, CDR1 is MNHEY and CDR2 SVGAGI. The CDR3 loop reads CASSSALWPEAFF. The CDR3 DNA reads as TGTGCCAGCAGTTCCGCCCTTTGGCCTGAAGCTTTCTTT.

This chain links TRBV30 with TRBJ1-1, with D unclear. V was clipped by 5 bases and J by 6 bases, with 10 bases between them. Germline V gives CDR1 GTSNPN, CDR2 SVGIG (reference sequence). The CDR3 loop spans 11 amino acids. The CDR3 here is CAWGRTAEAFF. CDR3 coding DNA: TGTGCCTGGGGCCGGACGGCTGAAGCTTTCTTT.

The V and J genes are TRBV5-1 and TRBJ1-2; TRBD1 aligns across 12 bases. CDR3 length: 15 amino acids. J gave up 5 bases and V 6 bases, and 8 bases lay outside the gene matches. In germline, CDR1 is SGHRS, CDR2 YFSETQ. CDR3 residues: CASTRGDRGPYGYTF. CDR3 DNA: TGCGCCAGCACCAGGGGGGACAGGGGGCCTTATGGCTACACCTTC.

The chain links TRBV11-2 to TRBJ1-6; D gene unclear. Germline lookup yields CDR1 SGHAT and CDR2 FQNNGV. Trimming stripped 4 bases from V and 10 bases from J, with 17 bases between. The CDR3 length is 15 residues. CDR3 region: CASSSAAGPYSPLHF. Here the CDR3 DNA reads TGTGCCAGCAGCTCCGCGGCCGGGCCGTACTCACCCCTCCACTTT.

This clone was recorded a few times. The chain links TRBV5-8 to TRBJ1-2, with TRBD1 identical over 7 bases. The CDR3 is 18 residues long. CDR1 SGHTS and CDR2 YDEGEE come from the germline V gene. Trimming cost V 4 bases and J 4 bases; bases outside gene matches: 19. CDR3 in amino acids: CASSPLGGGSSLGYGYTF. CDR3 DNA sequence: TGTGCCAGCAGCCCTCTGGGAGGGGGCTCCTCACTAGGCTATGGCTACACCTTC.

This clone was picked up a small number of times. The chain has TRBV2 and TRBJ1-3, with 7 bases that match TRBD1. Germline V gene sequence: CDR1 SNHLY, CDR2 FYNNEI. The CDR3 is made up of 12 amino acids. Unmatched junction bases numbered 2, after V lost 8 bases and J lost 4 bases. In DNA form, the CDR3 reads TGTGCCAGCGGGGGACAGGGAAACACCATATATTTT. It specifies CASGGQGNTIYF.

This chain uses TRBV5-1 with TRBJ1-2, with no clear D. Deletions cut 1 base from V and 14 bases from J, with 18 bases between. Germline-derived CDR1 and CDR2 are SGHRS and YFSETQ. There are 13 residues in the CDR3. CDR3 protein: CASSLLDGGKETF. Written as DNA, the CDR3 is TGCGCCAGCAGCTTGCTGGACGGCGGTAAGGAGACCTTC. Variable domain in full (rest from reference TRBV5-1 and TRBJ1-2): KAGVTQTPRYLIKTRGQQVTLSCSPISGHRSVSWYQQTPGQGLQFLFEYFSETQRNKGNFPGRFSGRQFSNSRSEMNVSTLELGDSALYLCASSLLDGGKETFGSGTRLTVV.

Only a few counts were recorded for this clone. The chain has TRBV21-1 and TRBJ1-6; the DNA was not used to check the table's D call, TRBD1. TRBV21-1 is noted as a pseudogene. CDR3 length equals 15 residues. The CDR3 sequence: CASSVRTGQGSPLHF. CDR3 nucleotides: TGTGCCAGCAGCGTTCGGACAGGGCAAGGCTCACCCCTCCACTTT.

The chain couples TRBV7-9 to TRBJ2-2; 9 bases are a match to TRBD1. This CDR3 contains 17 residues. V was clipped by 4 bases and J by 5 bases; unmatched bases: 11. Germline values: CDR1 SEHNR, CDR2 FQNEAQ (reference sequence). This CDR3 reads CASSSGSGQGRTGELFF. In DNA form, the CDR3 reads TGTGCCAGCAGCTCTGGCTCGGGACAGGGAAGAACCGGGGAGCTGTTTTTT.

V gene TRBV10-3 combines with J gene TRBJ2-7; D remains ambiguous. This CDR3 region has 15 residues. Trimming took 2 bases from V and 7 from J, leaving 18 bases between them. Germline CDR1 ENHRY, CDR2 SYGVKD. CDR3 sequence (DNA): TGTGCCATCAGTGAGAGTGAGGTCTCGTCTCTGGAGCAGTACTTC. Its translation is CAISESEVSSLEQYF.

The chain joins TRBV25-1 to TRBJ2-5; D is perhaps TRBD2 (6 bases). The CDR3 totals 14 residues. V lost 1 base, J lost 5 bases, and 11 bases lay in between. CDR1 MGHDK and CDR2 SYGVNS come from the germline V gene. The CDR3 nucleotides read TGTGCCAGCAGTGAATTGGGGGGTCGCGAGACCCAGTACTTC. This codes for CASSELGGRETQYF.

J is TRBJ2-7 and V is TRBV5-1, with a possible D match to TRBD1 (5 bases). The germline V and J ends were trimmed by 0 bases and 2 bases, with 21 bases remaining between them. The CDR3 length is 18 residues. From germline, CDR1 is SGHRS and CDR2 YFSETQ. CDR3 nucleotide sequence: TGCGCCAGCAGCTTGGCCACAGGAGACCCATGGGCGGCCTACGAGCAGTACTTC. Translating gives CASSLATGDPWAAYEQYF.